The rows below give T cell receptor beta chains drawn from one sample of a study of T cell changes during pregnancy in multiple sclerosis. Measured with immunoSEQ multiplex PCR; TCRdb has only the in-frame clones, and not every one. The sample lists fewer than 40,000 clones, approximately 92% occurring once. This specimen consisted of CD8+ T cells from peripheral blood mononuclear cells, obtained in the second trimester of pregnancy. These receptors came from a female donor with multiple sclerosis, enrolled in a pregnancy study. Each CDR3 is given with its conserved first and last residue. D genes are given only for firm matches. Rows may omit the clone size; those that give it use once, few, many or a size class.

clone_size	d_call	v_call	j_call	cdr3_nt	cdr3_aa
NA	TRBD1	TRBV28	TRBJ2-7	TGTGCCAGCAGTCCAACTAGGACAGGGGGCCTGGACGAGCAGTACTTC	CASSPTRTGGLDEQYF
once	TRBD2	TRBV6-4	TRBJ2-3	TGTGCCAGCAGTCGGACTAGCGGGAGTTCAGATACGCAGTATTTT	CASSRTSGSSDTQYF
NA	TRBD1	TRBV5-1	TRBJ2-7	TGCGCCAGCAGCTTGAGGACAGGGGGTTACGAGCAGTACTTC	CASSLRTGGYEQYF
NA	NA	TRBV7-9	TRBJ2-1	TGTGCCAGCAGCTTACAGGTCAATGAGCAGTTCTTC	CASSLQVNEQFF
NA	TRBD2	TRBV11-2	TRBJ2-1	TGTGCCAGCAGCTTCAATCCGGGACTAGCGGGGGACAATGAGCAGTTCTTC	CASSFNPGLAGDNEQFF
NA	NA	TRBV5-6	TRBJ2-3	TGTGCCAGCAGCTTGCCGGACATGAGCACAGATACGCAGTATTTT	CASSLPDMSTDTQYF
NA	TRBD1	TRBV6-5	TRBJ1-1	TGTGCCAGCAGTTACAAGGGGGCCGTAGCTGAAGCTTTCTTT	CASSYKGAVAEAFF
NA	TRBD1	TRBV9	TRBJ1-2	TGTGCCAGCAGTGGAGAGACGACAGGGGCCTATGGCTACACCTTC	CASSGETTGAYGYTF
NA	NA	TRBV9	TRBJ1-2	TGTGCCAGCAGCCTCTCCTCCGGAGGAGATGGCTACACCTTC	CASSLSSGGDGYTF
NA	TRBD2	TRBV27	TRBJ2-7	TGTGCCAGCAGTTCCAACCGACTAGCGGGGGACTACGAGCAGTACTTC	CASSSNRLAGDYEQYF
once	NA	TRBV6-5	TRBJ2-5	TGTGCCAGCAGTTACTATCCGGGGCAAGAGACCCAGTACTTC	CASSYYPGQETQYF
NA	NA	TRBV11-2	TRBJ1-4	TGTGCCAGCAGCGGGCTTCCTGCAACTAATGAAAAACTGTTTTTT	CASSGLPATNEKLFF
NA	NA	TRBV12-5	TRBJ2-1	TGTGCTAGTGGTTTTAATGGCCAAGACAATGAGCAGTTCTTC	CASGFNGQDNEQFF
once	TRBD2	TRBV7-9	TRBJ2-1	TGTGCCAGCAGCTTCGCTCAAGGACTAGCAAGAGGTGAGCAGTTCTTC	CASSFAQGLARGEQFF
NA	NA	TRBV5-1	TRBJ1-1	TGCGCCAGCAGCTCGTTCGGTGCCACTGAAGCTTTCTTT	CASSSFGATEAFF
NA	NA	TRBV4-1	TRBJ2-7	TGCGCCAGCAGCCACCTAGGGGCGGACGAGCAGTACTTC	CASSHLGADEQYF
NA	NA	TRBV5-6	TRBJ1-1	TGTGCCAGCAGCCGTAGTACTGAAGCTTTCTTT	CASSRSTEAFF
NA	NA	TRBV4-2	TRBJ2-1	TGTGCCAGCAGCCAATTAAGGGGGACCCCTTACAATGAGCAGTTCTTC	CASSQLRGTPYNEQFF
NA	NA	TRBV7-9	TRBJ1-1	TGTGCCAGCAGCTTCGGACTGCTGAACACTGAAGCTTTCTTT	CASSFGLLNTEAFF
NA	TRBD1	TRBV27	TRBJ2-1	TGTGCCAGCAGTTTATCCCCGTGGGACAGGGGGCAAAATGAGCAGTTCTTC	CASSLSPWDRGQNEQFF
NA	NA	TRBV5-6	TRBJ2-1	TGTGCCAGCAGTCGCGACTACAATGAGCAGTTCTTC	CASSRDYNEQFF
NA	TRBD2	TRBV5-4	TRBJ2-5	TGTGCCAGCAGCGCCGCGGGACTAGCATTAGACGAGACCCAGTACTTC	CASSAAGLALDETQYF
NA	NA	TRBV9	TRBJ1-4	TGTGCCAGCAGCCAATTTAGGAGGTCCGCTAATGAAAAACTGTTTTTT	CASSQFRRSANEKLFF
NA	NA	TRBV18	TRBJ2-3	TGTGCCAGCTCTCCTGTGAGCGGGAGCACAGATACGCAGTATTTT	CASSPVSGSTDTQYF
NA	NA	TRBV6-6	TRBJ2-2	TGTGCCAGCAGTGTCCCTGGACTCACCGGGGAGCTGTTTTTT	CASSVPGLTGELFF
NA	TRBD1	TRBV5-1	TRBJ1-1	TGCGCCAGCAGCCCCAACAGGGGGATCGCTGAAGCTTTCTTT	CASSPNRGIAEAFF
NA	NA	TRBV6-4	TRBJ2-3	TGTGCCAGCAGTGACAGTAGCGCAGATACGCAGTATTTT	CASSDSSADTQYF
NA	NA	TRBV6-1	TRBJ2-3	TGTGCCAGCAGTGAGCCATGGGCCGGCACAGATACGCAGTATTTT	CASSEPWAGTDTQYF
NA	NA	TRBV5-4	TRBJ2-7	TGTGCCAGCAGCTCCCAGGGGCTAAACGAGCAGTACTTC	CASSSQGLNEQYF
NA	NA	TRBV9	TRBJ1-1	TGTGCCAGCGCGTCAGGGAGGGGGAACACTGAAGCTTTCTTT	CASASGRGNTEAFF
NA	TRBD1	TRBV4-2	TRBJ1-2	TGTGCCAGCAGCCTAAATCGACAGGGGGGCTATGGCTACACCTTC	CASSLNRQGGYGYTF
NA	NA	TRBV7-2	TRBJ2-7	TGTGCCAGCAGCTTATCTTCCTACGAGCAGTACTTC	CASSLSSYEQYF
NA	NA	TRBV18	TRBJ1-2	TGTGCCAGCTCACCATTTACGCAGTTTAAAAACGAAGCTAACTATGGCTACACCTTC	CASSPFTQFKNEANYGYTF
NA	TRBD2	TRBV28	TRBJ2-7	TGTGCCAGCAATTCGGGGCGGGGGGCCTACGAGCAGTACTTC	CASNSGRGAYEQYF
medium-sized	NA	TRBV12-5	TRBJ1-1	TGTGCTAGTGGTTTGGGGTTAGGGGACACTGAAGCTTTCTTT	CASGLGLGDTEAFF
NA	NA	TRBV6-5	TRBJ1-1	TGTGCCAGCAGTTACGGGGGGGGAACTGAAGCTTTCTTT	CASSYGGGTEAFF
NA	NA	TRBV25-1	TRBJ1-1	TGTGCCAGCAGTGAATTCGGCGGGGTGAACACTGAAGCTTTCTTT	CASSEFGGVNTEAFF